Below are 32 T cell receptor beta chains sequenced from a single sample in a study of Graves' ophthalmopathy and Graves' hyperthyroidism (dated by TCRdb to the late 2010s). The sample was run on an Illumina HiSeq 2000. TCR beta CDR3 regions were amplified from RNA transcripts for repertoire sequencing. The first round of RT-PCR was done with HTBI primers and the Qiagen OneStep RT-PCR kit, and was followed by a second round of multiplex PCR, then size selection and purification. TCRdb reworked the public reads: Q25 trimming with fastp, MiXCR clone assembly, productive beta chains retained. CDR3 protein duplicates are merged, each entry listing the most common genes and DNA. The sample profile shows 210,000 or so distinct CDR3 sequences; just under 30% of them were found once. In total, the top ten clones hold about 8.2% of the sample. The sequencing sample was made of peripheral blood. The receptors originated from a man aged 50 to 59 with Graves' ophthalmopathy. Donor details come from another sample of the same person, matched by shared clones.

This clonotype was seen at least ten times. This sequence joins TRBV28 and TRBJ2-7; 7 bases fit TRBD1. Germline values: CDR1 MDHEN, CDR2 SYDVKM. This CDR3 spans 13 amino acids. V lost 6 bases and J lost 4; bases outside the gene matches: 6. Written as DNA, the CDR3 is TGTGCCAGCAGACGCGGACAGGCATACGAGCAGTACTTC. Protein sequence: CASRRGQAYEQYF.

The chain carries TRBV6-1 and TRBJ2-5, with 9 bases fitting TRBD2. The V segment lost 1 base and the J segment 4 bases; nucleotides outside the gene matches: 19. Germline V lookup: CDR1 MNHNS, CDR2 SASEGT. The CDR3 has 20 amino acids. The CDR3 protein is CASSEVVPGASGKGPETQYF. The CDR3 bases are TGTGCCAGCAGTGAAGTGGTTCCGGGGGCTAGCGGGAAGGGGCCAGAGACCCAGTACTTC.

This clonotype was seen repeatedly, ten times or more. The V gene is TRBV20-1, the J gene TRBJ1-1; D call uncertain. Germline CDR1 DFQATT, CDR2 SNEGSKA (reference sequence). The CDR3 contains 12 residues. Trimming removed 6 bases at V and 3 bases at J, with 11 bases between. The CDR3 bases are TGCAGTGCAGGGCGCGGGGACACTGAAGCTTTCTTT. Its translation: CSAGRGDTEAFF.

This clonotype was recorded at least ten times. CDR3 in DNA: TGTGCCAGCAGTTTAACCGGGTCTCAACACGAGCAGTACTTC. Its translation is CASSLTGSQHEQYF. The genes are TRBV27 and TRBJ2-7; no firm D call. V lost 2 bases to trimming and J lost 5 bases, with 13 bases between them. In germline, CDR1 is MNHEY, CDR2 SMNVEV (reference sequence). This CDR3 is 14 amino acids long.

In this sample, this clonotype turned up many times. V and J are TRBV30 and TRBJ2-7, with D tentatively TRBD1 or TRBD2 (5 bases each). V dropped 2 bases and J dropped 6 bases, with 11 bases sitting between them. CDR3 length equals 12 residues. Germline V gene data show CDR1 as GTSNPN and CDR2 as SVGIG (reference sequence). The CDR3 region has the DNA TGTGCCTGGAGTACCACAGGAGGCGAGCAGTACTTC. Its translation is CAWSTTGGEQYF. Combining the CDR3 with reference TRBV30 and TRBJ2-7 gives the whole variable domain SQTIHQWPATLVQPVGSPLSLECTVEGTSNPNLYWYRQAAGRGLQLLFYSVGIGQISSEVPQNLSASRPQDRQFILSSKKLLLSDSGFYLCAWSTTGGEQYFGPGTRLTVT.

The table lists this clonotype with many counts. The V call is TRBV2, the J call TRBJ2-5, with 7 bases that match TRBD2. This CDR3 comprises 13 residues. The germline V gene encodes CDR1 SNHLY and CDR2 FYNNEI. V shed 6 bases, J shed 3 bases, and the junction held 4 bases outside the gene matches. The CDR3 nucleotides are TGTGCCAGCAGACAAACTAGCGAAGAGACCCAGTACTTC. This encodes CASRQTSEETQYF. Full variable domain (missing parts from reference TRBV2 and TRBJ2-5): EPEVTQTPSHQVTQMGQEVILRCVPISNHLYFYWYRQILGQKVEFLVSFYNNEISEKSEIFDDQFSVERPDGSNFTLKIRSTKLEDSAMYFCASRQTSEETQYFGPGTRLLVL.

The chain recombines TRBV6-1 with TRBJ2-5, with 10 bases identical to TRBD1. The V gene end was trimmed by 8 bases and the J gene end by 3 bases; junction bases not matched to a gene: 3. Germline V lookup: CDR1 MNHNS, CDR2 SASEGT. The CDR3 has 13 residues. CDR3 region: CASQGQGEETQYF. In DNA, the CDR3 is TGTGCCAGCCAAGGACAGGGGGAAGAGACCCAGTACTTC.

V gene TRBV15 combines with J gene TRBJ1-5; the D is unclear. The CDR3 extends over 15 amino acids. Germline loops: CDR1 LNHNV, CDR2 YYDKDF (reference sequence). The germline V and J ends were trimmed by 0 bases and 5 bases, with 11 bases remaining between them. CDR3 nucleotide sequence: TGTGCCACCAGCAGAGATCTACAGTGGGATCAGCCCCAGCATTTT. This encodes CATSRDLQWDQPQHF.

In its sample, this clonotype was seen many times. The chain joins TRBV6-5 to TRBJ2-5; 7 bases fit TRBD1. V was clipped by 5 bases and J by 5 bases; unmatched bases: 11. The CDR3 has 15 amino acids. The germline V gene has CDR1 MNHEY and CDR2 SVGAGI. The CDR3 DNA sequence: TGTGCCAGCAGTCGATTAACAGGGGTTGAGGAGACCCAGTACTTC. Translation gives CASSRLTGVEETQYF.

At least ten counts were recorded for this clonotype. This rearrangement joins TRBV11-2 to TRBJ2-7; D remains unclear. The CDR3 loop spans 15 amino acids. The germline gives CDR1 SGHAT, CDR2 FQNNGV. V was cut by 3 bases and J by 0 bases, with 12 bases left in between. CDR3 protein: CASSFGRISSYEQYF. CDR3 bases: TGTGCCAGCAGCTTTGGGCGGATAAGCTCCTACGAGCAGTACTTC.

There are many counts of this clonotype. The V gene is TRBV14, the J gene TRBJ2-7; no clear D gene. V was shortened by 5 bases and J by 1 base, with 12 bases between the two germline ends. This CDR3 is built from 14 residues. Germline lookup yields CDR1 SGHDN and CDR2 FVKESK. The CDR3: CASSDKDLSYEQYF. CDR3 in DNA: TGTGCCAGCAGCGACAAAGACTTGTCCTACGAGCAGTACTTC.

This clonotype was picked up many times. V usage is TRBV28 and J usage is TRBJ1-2, with a possible D match to TRBD1 (5 bases). CDR3 length: 12 amino acids. CDR1 MDHEN and CDR2 SYDVKM come from the germline V gene. The V end lost 7 bases, the J end lost 5 bases, and 11 bases lay between the germline ends. The CDR3 nucleotides read TGTGCCAGCATGGACACCCAATATGGCTACACCTTC. Its protein product is CASMDTQYGYTF.

This chain connects TRBV7-8 to TRBJ2-7, with 8 bases that match TRBD1. The V segment lost 3 bases and the J segment 7 bases; nucleotides outside the gene matches: 8. The CDR3 is 14 residues long. CDR1 is SGHVS and CDR2 is FQNEAQ in the germline V gene. The CDR3, as DNA: TGTGCCAGCAGCTTGCGGACAGGGATGGGAGAGCAGTACTTC. Translated: CASSLRTGMGEQYF.

This clonotype was seen at least ten times. The V and J genes are TRBV25-1 and TRBJ2-7, with 9 bases matching TRBD1. The CDR3 length is 17 residues. Germline CDR1 is MGHDK and CDR2 is SYGVNS. V trimming: 6 bases; J trimming: 0 bases; junction bases outside the gene matches: 12. The CDR3 here is CASSLVGQGGSSYEQYF. CDR3 in DNA: TGTGCCAGCAGCTTGGTGGGACAGGGTGGGAGCTCCTACGAGCAGTACTTC.

This clonotype has at least ten counts. V gene TRBV12-3 or TRBV12-4 combines with J gene TRBJ2-2; 8 positions match TRBD2. The CDR3 covers 16 residues. V gave up 6 bases and J gave up 0 bases; unmatched junction bases: 6. The CDR3 DNA sequence: TGTGCCAGCAGAGAACTAGCGGATTCGAACACCGGGGAGCTGTTTTTT. Amino acid sequence: CASRELADSNTGELFF.

V is TRBV6-1 and J is TRBJ1-1; D call uncertain. Trimming stripped 9 bases from V and 1 base from J, with 15 bases between. The CDR3 length is 14 residues. In germline, CDR1 is MNHNS, CDR2 SASEGT. The CDR3 spells CASSPPSENTEAFF. As DNA, the CDR3 is TGTGCCAGTTCCCCGCCGTCGGAGAACACTGAAGCTTTCTTT.

This clonotype was counted ten times or more. The chain has TRBV27 and TRBJ2-7; possibly TRBD1 for D (6 bases). CDR1 is MNHEY, CDR2 SMNVEV, per germline (reference sequence). The CDR3 covers 13 residues. V lost 10 bases to trimming and J lost 0 bases, with 13 bases between them. The CDR3 sequence: CATRDTASYEQYF. The DNA for the CDR3 is TGTGCCACCAGGGACACGGCCTCCTACGAGCAGTACTTC.

This clonotype showed up just once. CDR3 nucleotide sequence: TGTGCCAGCAGCTTGGCCCGACTAGCGGGAGGTCTAGAGACCCAGTACTTC. Translation: CASSLARLAGGLETQYF. The chain combines TRBV7-8 with TRBJ2-5; 13 nucleotides line up with TRBD2. With 3 bases clipped from V and 4 bases from J, the junction kept 8 bases outside the gene matches. The germline CDR1 and CDR2 sequences are SGHVS and FQNEAQ. CDR3 size: 17 residues.

This rearrangement joins TRBV27 to TRBJ1-1; D is undetermined. The germline V gene encodes CDR1 MNHEY and CDR2 SMNVEV (reference sequence). This CDR3 region has 16 residues. V dropped 5 bases and J dropped 1 base, with 17 bases sitting between them. For the CDR3, the DNA is TGTGCCAGCAGTGCCGTAAGGCGGTGGGGGAACACTGAAGCTTTCTTT. Amino acid sequence: CASSAVRRWGNTEAFF.

In this sample, this clonotype turned up many times. DNA for the CDR3: TGTGCCAGCAGCTTAGATCCGGGATCTGGAAACACCATATATTTT. This gives the protein CASSLDPGSGNTIYF. The rearrangement uses TRBV11-2 and TRBJ1-3; no clear D gene. The germline CDR1 and CDR2 sequences are SGHAT and FQNNGV. Trimming shortened V by 0 bases and J by 1 base, and 7 bases separated the two germline ends. CDR3 size: 15 residues.

This clonotype was seen many times. The genes are TRBV28 and TRBJ1-2; TRBD1 might be the D (5 bases). CDR1 and CDR2 from the germline V gene are MDHEN and SYDVKM. The CDR3 loop spans 15 amino acids. Trimming removed 4 bases at V and 8 bases at J, with 20 bases between. CDR3 residues: CASSSKAGWPFGYTF. The CDR3 DNA follows: TGTGCCAGCAGTTCAAAGGCAGGGTGGCCCTTCGGCTACACCTTC.

The chain combines TRBV6-1 with TRBJ2-2; D could derive from TRBD1 or TRBD2 (5 bases each). Germline V gene sequence: CDR1 MNHNS, CDR2 SASEGT. V lost 4 bases to trimming and J lost 4 bases, with 10 bases between them. The CDR3 consists of 14 residues. CDR3 DNA: TGTGCCAGCAGTGGCCGGGACCCCACCGGGGAGCTGTTTTTT. The encoded protein is CASSGRDPTGELFF.

There are a few counts of this clonotype. The rearrangement joins TRBV6-5 to TRBJ1-1, with D perhaps matching TRBD1 (5 bases). The CDR3 has 14 residues. Per germline, CDR1 MNHEY and CDR2 SVGAGI. V was cut by 4 bases and J by 4 bases, with 13 bases left in between. Here the CDR3 DNA reads TGTGCCAGCAGTTTTCGGGGTCAGGGCACTGAAGCTTTCTTT. It specifies CASSFRGQGTEAFF.

This clonotype was observed at least ten times. The V call is TRBV19, the J call TRBJ1-1, with D perhaps TRBD1 (6 bases). The germline V gene encodes CDR1 LNHDA and CDR2 SQIVND (reference sequence). The CDR3 has 11 amino acids. V was clipped by 9 bases and J by 6 bases, with 11 bases between them. The chain's CDR3 is CASRRQAEAFF. CDR3 DNA sequence: TGTGCCAGCCGCCGACAGGCTGAAGCTTTCTTT.

This clonotype has more than one count but fewer than ten. J is TRBJ1-2 and V is TRBV12-3 or TRBV12-4, with unresolved D. Trimming took 5 bases from V and 5 from J, leaving 15 bases between them. The CDR3 runs 14 residues. DNA of the CDR3: TGTGCCAGCAGTCCCAACGTGGGGAGGTATGGCTACACCTTC. It codes for CASSPNVGRYGYTF.

The table lists this clonotype with many counts. The J gene is TRBJ1-6, the V gene TRBV20-1, with a possible D match to TRBD1 (6 bases). Trimming removed 3 bases at V and 3 bases at J, with 12 bases between. Germline lookup yields CDR1 DFQATT and CDR2 SNEGSKA (reference sequence). CDR3 length equals 15 residues. The CDR3 DNA is TGCAGTGCTAGGGCTACAGGGATCTATAATTCACCCCTCCACTTT. Amino acid sequence: CSARATGIYNSPLHF.

This clonotype was counted many times. The chain is built from TRBV6-5 and TRBJ2-2; 11 bases match TRBD2. The CDR3 contains 16 residues. Germline V gene data show CDR1 as MNHEY and CDR2 as SVGAGI. V shed 7 bases, J shed 6 bases, and the junction held 10 bases outside the gene matches. CDR3 sequence: CASTERRLAGSGELFF. The CDR3, as DNA: TGTGCCAGCACCGAGAGAAGACTAGCGGGATCCGGGGAGCTGTTTTTT.

This rearrangement joins TRBV2 to TRBJ2-5, with 13 positions matching TRBD2. V gave up 0 bases and J gave up 5 bases; unmatched junction bases: 9. Looked up from germline, CDR1 is SNHLY and CDR2 is FYNNEI. The CDR3 extends over 18 amino acids. The CDR3 spells CASSEASGTSGIWETQYF. CDR3 bases: TGTGCCAGCAGTGAAGCGTCGGGGACTAGCGGGATATGGGAGACCCAGTACTTC.

This clonotype has a count of ten or more. This chain connects TRBV29-1 to TRBJ1-1, with D maybe TRBD1 (5 bases). Trimming shortened V by 5 bases and J by 0 bases, and 10 bases separated the two germline ends. In germline, CDR1 is SQVTM, CDR2 ANQGSEA. This CDR3 comprises 13 residues. The CDR3 protein is CSVRDRLNTEAFF. CDR3 nucleotides: TGCAGCGTTCGGGACCGATTGAACACTGAAGCTTTCTTT.

This chain uses TRBV6-2 or TRBV6-3 with TRBJ2-7; 9 nucleotides agree with TRBD2. V lost 8 bases to trimming and J lost 7 bases; unmatched junction nucleotides: 9. CDR3 length: 13 residues. Per germline, CDR1 MNHEY and CDR2 SVGEGT. CDR3 sequence: CASGASGMGEQYF. CDR3 DNA sequence: TGTGCCAGCGGAGCTAGCGGGATGGGGGAGCAGTACTTC.

V usage is TRBV29-1 and J usage is TRBJ1-1; no definite D call. The CDR3 extends over 14 amino acids. The germline V gene encodes CDR1 SQVTM and CDR2 ANQGSEA. V was pared by 3 bases and J by 1 base, with 12 bases between. The DNA of the CDR3 is TGCAGCGTTGAGGGTCAGAATCCGAACACTGAAGCTTTCTTT. It encodes CSVEGQNPNTEAFF.

This clonotype has at least ten counts. V is TRBV12-5 and J is TRBJ2-7, with 8 bases aligning to TRBD2. The CDR3 runs 13 residues. Per the germline V gene, CDR1 is LGHNT and CDR2 is FRNRAP. V trimming: 7 bases; J trimming: 5 bases; junction bases outside the gene matches: 7. CDR3 nucleotides: TGTGCTAGTGCGCCAGCGGGAGCTGACGAGCAGTACTTC. Translating it yields CASAPAGADEQYF.